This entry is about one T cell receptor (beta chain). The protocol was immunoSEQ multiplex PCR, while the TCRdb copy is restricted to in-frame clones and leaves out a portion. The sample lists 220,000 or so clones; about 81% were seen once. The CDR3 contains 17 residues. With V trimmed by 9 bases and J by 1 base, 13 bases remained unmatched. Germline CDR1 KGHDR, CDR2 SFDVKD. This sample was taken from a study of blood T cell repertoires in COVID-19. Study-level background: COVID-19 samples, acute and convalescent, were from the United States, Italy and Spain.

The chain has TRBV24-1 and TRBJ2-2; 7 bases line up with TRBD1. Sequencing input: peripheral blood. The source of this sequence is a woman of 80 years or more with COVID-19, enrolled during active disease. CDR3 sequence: CATSPRGQAMNTGELFF. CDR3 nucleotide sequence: TGTGCCACCTCCCCCCGAGGACAGGCGATGAACACCGGGGAGCTGTTTTTT.